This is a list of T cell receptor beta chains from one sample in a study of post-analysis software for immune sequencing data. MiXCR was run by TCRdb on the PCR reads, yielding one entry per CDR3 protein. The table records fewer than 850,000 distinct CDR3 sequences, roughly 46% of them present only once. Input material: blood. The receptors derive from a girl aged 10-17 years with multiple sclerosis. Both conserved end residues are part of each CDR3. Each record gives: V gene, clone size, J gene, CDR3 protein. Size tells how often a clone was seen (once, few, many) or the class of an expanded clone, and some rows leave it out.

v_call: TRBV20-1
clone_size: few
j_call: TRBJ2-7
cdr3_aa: CSASDAGDETYEQYF

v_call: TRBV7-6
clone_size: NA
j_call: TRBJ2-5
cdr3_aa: CASSLEIGHGGETQYF

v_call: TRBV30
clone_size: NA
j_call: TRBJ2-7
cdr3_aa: CAWTGFRNEQYF

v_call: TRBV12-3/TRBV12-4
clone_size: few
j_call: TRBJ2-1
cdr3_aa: CASSFRDPYNEQFF

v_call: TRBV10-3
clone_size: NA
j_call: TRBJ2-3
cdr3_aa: CAIQSKQGADTQYF

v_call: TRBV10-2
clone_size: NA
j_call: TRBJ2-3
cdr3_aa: CASSDPLAGAWRDTQYF

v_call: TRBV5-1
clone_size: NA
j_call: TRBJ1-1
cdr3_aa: CASSLEVHNTEAFF

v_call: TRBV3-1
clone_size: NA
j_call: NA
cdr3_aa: CASSQGDRLGAEQYF

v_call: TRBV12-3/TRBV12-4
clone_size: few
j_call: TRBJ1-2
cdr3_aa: CASRRQGGYGYTF

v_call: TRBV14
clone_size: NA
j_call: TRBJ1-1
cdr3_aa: CASKRDGKNTEAFF

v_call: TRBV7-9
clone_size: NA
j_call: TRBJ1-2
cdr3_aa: CASSPTQSLYGYTF

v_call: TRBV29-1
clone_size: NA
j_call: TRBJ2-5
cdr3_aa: CSGRGAEETQYF

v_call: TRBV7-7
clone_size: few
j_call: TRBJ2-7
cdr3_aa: CASSLGPDSYEQYF

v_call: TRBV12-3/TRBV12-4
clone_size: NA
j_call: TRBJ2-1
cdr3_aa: CASSLGNLNEQFF

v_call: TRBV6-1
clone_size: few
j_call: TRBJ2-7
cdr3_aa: CASRRRSGGSSYEQYF

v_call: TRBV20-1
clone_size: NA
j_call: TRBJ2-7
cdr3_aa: CSARGQGAREQYF

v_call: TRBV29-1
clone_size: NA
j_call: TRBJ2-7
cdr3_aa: CSGGFKRRGNEQYF

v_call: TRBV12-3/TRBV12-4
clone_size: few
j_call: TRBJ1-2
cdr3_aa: CASSSGLYGYTF

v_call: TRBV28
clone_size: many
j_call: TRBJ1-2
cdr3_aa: CASSLTQAGDYGYTF

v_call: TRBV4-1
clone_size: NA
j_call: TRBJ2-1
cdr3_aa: CASSQDRLAGGGMKFF

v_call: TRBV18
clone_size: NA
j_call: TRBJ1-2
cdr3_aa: CASSPETFPYGYTF

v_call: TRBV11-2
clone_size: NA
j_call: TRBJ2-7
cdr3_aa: CASSLAAAKGSYEQYF

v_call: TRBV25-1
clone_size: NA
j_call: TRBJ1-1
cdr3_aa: CASSHPRQGPEAFF

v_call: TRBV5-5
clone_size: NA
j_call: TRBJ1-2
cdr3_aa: CASSQYNYGYTF

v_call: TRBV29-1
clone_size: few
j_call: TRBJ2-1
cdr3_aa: CSVVRRHGDEQFF

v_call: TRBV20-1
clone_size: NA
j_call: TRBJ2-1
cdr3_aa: CSGTSGTNEQFF

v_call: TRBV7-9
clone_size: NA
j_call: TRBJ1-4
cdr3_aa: CAGSLLRGGEKLFF

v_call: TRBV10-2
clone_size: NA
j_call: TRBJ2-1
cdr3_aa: CASSELGGSSYNEQFF

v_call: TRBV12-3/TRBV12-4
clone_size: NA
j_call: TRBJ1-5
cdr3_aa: CASSLITGADDSNQPQHF

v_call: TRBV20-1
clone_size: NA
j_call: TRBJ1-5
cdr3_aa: CSARVVGVGQPQHF

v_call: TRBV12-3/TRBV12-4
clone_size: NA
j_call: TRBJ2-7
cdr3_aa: CASSSGTFTGPYEQYF

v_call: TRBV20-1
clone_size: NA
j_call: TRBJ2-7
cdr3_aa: CSARVPGQGYEQYF

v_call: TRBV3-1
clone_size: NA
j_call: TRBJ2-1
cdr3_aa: CASSPRGHEGPEQFF

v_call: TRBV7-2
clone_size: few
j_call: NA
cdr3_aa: CASSLGLAGKGEQYF

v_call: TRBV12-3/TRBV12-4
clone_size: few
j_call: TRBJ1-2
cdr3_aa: CASSRQGTYYGYTF

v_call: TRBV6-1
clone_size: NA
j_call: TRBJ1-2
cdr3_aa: CASREGVGGLFTLYGYTF

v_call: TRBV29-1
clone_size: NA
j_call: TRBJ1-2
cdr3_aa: CSVEVGIPNYGYTF

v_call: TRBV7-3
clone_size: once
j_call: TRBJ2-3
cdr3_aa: CASSLGDSASSTDTQYF

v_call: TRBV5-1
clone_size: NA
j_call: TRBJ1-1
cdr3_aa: CASSGGTPLEPEAFF

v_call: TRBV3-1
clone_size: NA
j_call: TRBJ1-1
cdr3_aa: CASSQSGVTEAFF

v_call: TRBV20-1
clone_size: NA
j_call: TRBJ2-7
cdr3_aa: CSATAQLGAYEQYF

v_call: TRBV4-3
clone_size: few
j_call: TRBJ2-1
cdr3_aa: CASSQGRLDEQFF

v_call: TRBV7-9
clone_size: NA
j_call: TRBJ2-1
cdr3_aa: CASSLFPRQLNEQFF

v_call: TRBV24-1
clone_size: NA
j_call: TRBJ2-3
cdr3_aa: CATSDPGLRTDTQYF

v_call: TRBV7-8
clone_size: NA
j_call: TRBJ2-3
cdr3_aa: CASSLVSAVRGDTQYF

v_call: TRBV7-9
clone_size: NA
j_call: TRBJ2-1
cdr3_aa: CASSSYTGNEQFF

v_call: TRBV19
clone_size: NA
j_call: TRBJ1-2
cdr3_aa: CVSSPQSINYGYTF

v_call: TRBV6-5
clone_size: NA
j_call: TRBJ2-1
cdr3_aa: CASSYGLWQGVSEQFF

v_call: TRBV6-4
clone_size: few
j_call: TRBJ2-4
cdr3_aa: CASSERGGRVNDNEQYF